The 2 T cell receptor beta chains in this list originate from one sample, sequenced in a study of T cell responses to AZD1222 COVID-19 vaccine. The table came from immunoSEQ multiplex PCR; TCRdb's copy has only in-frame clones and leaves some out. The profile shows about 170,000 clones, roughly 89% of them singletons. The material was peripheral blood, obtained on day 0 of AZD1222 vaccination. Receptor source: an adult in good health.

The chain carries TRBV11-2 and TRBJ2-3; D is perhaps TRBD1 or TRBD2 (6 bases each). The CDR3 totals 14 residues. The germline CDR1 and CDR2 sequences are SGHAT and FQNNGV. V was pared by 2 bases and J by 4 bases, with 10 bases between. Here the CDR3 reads CASSLPGAPDTQYF. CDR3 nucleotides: TGTGCCAGCAGCTTACCGGGGGCCCCAGATACGCAGTATTTT.

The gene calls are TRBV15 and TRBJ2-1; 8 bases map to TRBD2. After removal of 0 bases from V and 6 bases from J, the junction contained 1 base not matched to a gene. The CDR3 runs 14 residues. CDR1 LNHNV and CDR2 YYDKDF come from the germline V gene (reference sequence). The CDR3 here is CATSRDRGGNEQFF. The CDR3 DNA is TGTGCCACCAGCAGAGATCGGGGGGGCAATGAGCAGTTCTTC.